This T cell receptor beta chain was profiled in a study of shared clonotypes between healthy human individuals. This clone was seen a few times. Produced via immunoSEQ multiplex PCR; TCRdb's table is partial and in-frame only. The sample has over 1.5 million clones, 95% to 99% seen once. This CDR3 comprises 12 residues. Trimming cost V 2 bases and J 4 bases, with 3 bases left between them. Germline CDR1 MNHNS, CDR2 SASEGT. Sequencing was carried out using naive CD4+ T cells sorted from blood. Subset noted: CD45RA+ positively selected. This TCR derives from a young man in good health. The chain joins TRBV6-1 to TRBJ1-5; D unresolved. CDR3 DNA sequence: TGTGCCAGCAGTGAACAAAATCAGCCCCAGCATTTT. The encoded protein is CASSEQNQPQHF.